The T cell receptor (beta chain) described here comes from a study of T cell repertoires and HLA-DP antigens. Turning to the study itself: Donors were two male and one female, aged 18-to-29 to 60-to-69.

Using immunoSEQ multiplex PCR, the repertoire was profiled, and TCRdb retains in-frame clones only, with some absent. Altogether around 2,400 clones are present, 60% to 85% being singletons, with the ten largest covering 40% to 60%. The CDR3 extends over 12 amino acids. This clone is labeled large. CD4+ cells expanded for around 15 days were restimulated 24 h with allogeneic-DPB1 HeLa cells. HeLa stimulator cells carried retrovirally transduced HLA-DPA1/DPB1, HLA-DM, invariant chain and CD80. With 45 to 65 U/mL IL-2, CD4+ responders met 100 Gy-irradiated HeLa cells at 3:1. The clonotype originates from a man aged 55 to 69 in good health and CMV-seronegative. Material: CD137- CD4+ T cells from cultured PBMCs. The chain links TRBV21-1 to TRBJ2-7; whether TRBD2, the table's D call, matches the DNA was not checked. TRBV21-1 is a pseudogene segment. DNA of the CDR3: TGTGCCAGCAGCAAAGCACTCTACGAGCAGTACTTC. It codes for CASSKALYEQYF.